This TCR beta chain comes out of a study of blood T cell repertoires in COVID-19. Study as a whole: Both acute and convalescent COVID-19 samples were obtained from the United States, Italy and Spain. T cells, B-cell-depleted T cells, or PBMCs provided the cDNA or gDNA that served as material.

Under the authors' procedure: Counts of nucleated cells, estimated from reference gene primer amplification, were obtained. Profiling relied on immunoSEQ multiplex PCR, and the TCRdb table lists in-frame clones only, not all of them. The V and J calls and the clone size are those of that table, but D and trimming were determined from the DNA. The sample lists 11,000 to 15,000 clones, more than 65% seen once, with under 30% in the top ten. The sample consisted of peripheral blood. This sequence originates from a human donor in a cohort sampled during active COVID-19.

The CDR3 is CASSVGSSGSVYEQYF. DNA of the CDR3: TGTGCCAGCAGCGTTGGTTCTTCCGGGAGTGTGTACGAGCAGTACTTC. The J gene is TRBJ2-7, the V gene TRBV9; D is perhaps TRBD2 (6 bases). Trimming pared 2 bases from V and 4 bases from J, leaving 19 bases between. Germline CDR1 SGDLS, CDR2 YYNGEE. The CDR3 is made up of 16 amino acids.